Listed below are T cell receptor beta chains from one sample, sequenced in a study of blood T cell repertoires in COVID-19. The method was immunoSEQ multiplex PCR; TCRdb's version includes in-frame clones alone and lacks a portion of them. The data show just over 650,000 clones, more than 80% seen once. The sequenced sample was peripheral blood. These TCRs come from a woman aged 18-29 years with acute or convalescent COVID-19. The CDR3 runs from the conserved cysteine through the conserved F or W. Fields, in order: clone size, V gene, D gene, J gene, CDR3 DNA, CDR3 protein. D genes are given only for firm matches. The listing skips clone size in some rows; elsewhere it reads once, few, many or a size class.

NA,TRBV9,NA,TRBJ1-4,TGTGCCAGCAGCGTCCCCCGGGAGGAAAAACTGTTTTTT,CASSVPREEKLFF
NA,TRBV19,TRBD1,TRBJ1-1,TGTGCCAGTACCCCGGACAGGGGTTACACTGAAGCTTTCTTT,CASTPDRGYTEAFF
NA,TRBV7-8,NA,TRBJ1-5,TGTGCCAGCAGCTTCTCGTTTACAGCAAATCAGCCCCAGCATTTT,CASSFSFTANQPQHF
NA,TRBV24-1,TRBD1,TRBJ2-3,TGTGCCACCAGTACCGGGACAGGGATAGATACGCAGTATTTT,CATSTGTGIDTQYF
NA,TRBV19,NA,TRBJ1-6,TGTGCCAGTAGTATTGCGGTTGGGAATTCACCCCTCCACTTT,CASSIAVGNSPLHF
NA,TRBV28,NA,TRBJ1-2,TGTGCCAGCAGTTTAGCGGGGAATGGCTACACCTTC,CASSLAGNGYTF
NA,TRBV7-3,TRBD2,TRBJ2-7,TGTGCCAGCAGCTTAGGTAGTAGCGGGGCAGAGCAGTACTTC,CASSLGSSGAEQYF
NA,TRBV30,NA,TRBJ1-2,TGTGCCTGGAGTAGGGACACCTGGAGTGGCTACACCTTC,CAWSRDTWSGYTF
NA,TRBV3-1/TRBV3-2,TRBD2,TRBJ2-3,TGTGCCAGCAGCCAAGCTGGACTAGCATCGGATACGCAGTATTTT,CASSQAGLASDTQYF
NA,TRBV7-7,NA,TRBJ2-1,TGTGCCAGCAGCACCCTGCAGTCCCTGGAGCAGTTCTTC,CASSTLQSLEQFF
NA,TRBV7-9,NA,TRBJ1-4,TGTGCCAGCAGAAGGGAGGTTAATGAAAAACTGTTTTTT,CASRREVNEKLFF
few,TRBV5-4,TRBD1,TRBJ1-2,TGTGCCAGCAGCTCATACCGACAGGGGCCCTATGGCTACACCTTC,CASSSYRQGPYGYTF
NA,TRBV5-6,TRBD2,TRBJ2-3,TGTGCCAGTTCCCGCGGGGGGGCCTGGGCAGATACGCAGTATTTT,CASSRGGAWADTQYF
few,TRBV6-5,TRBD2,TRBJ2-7,TGTGCCAGCAGTACCGGGACTAGCGGCTACGAGCAGTACTTC,CASSTGTSGYEQYF
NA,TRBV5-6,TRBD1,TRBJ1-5,TGTGCCAGCAGCTGGTCCGGGACAGTTAGCAATCAGCCCCAGCATTTT,CASSWSGTVSNQPQHF
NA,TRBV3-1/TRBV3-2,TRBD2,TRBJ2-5,TGTGCCAGCAGCCTAGCGGGGGGTGAAGAGACCCAGTACTTC,CASSLAGGEETQYF
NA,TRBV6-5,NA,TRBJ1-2,TGTGCCAGCAGTTCTACAGGGAAGAACTATGGCTACACCTTC,CASSSTGKNYGYTF
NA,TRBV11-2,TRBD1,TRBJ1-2,TGTGCCAGCAGCTTATCAGGGGGCTTGTATGGCTACACCTTC,CASSLSGGLYGYTF
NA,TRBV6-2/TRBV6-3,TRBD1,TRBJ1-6,TGTGCCAGCAGTTACACCCCTGGACAGGGGAATTCACCCCTCCACTTT,CASSYTPGQGNSPLHF
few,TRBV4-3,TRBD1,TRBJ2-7,TGCGCCAGCAGCCACCTGGGACAGGGGGGCTACGAGCAGTACTTC,CASSHLGQGGYEQYF
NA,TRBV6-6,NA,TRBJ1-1,TGTGCCAGCAGTCGACTGATAGGGGTGAGGAACACTGAAGCTTTCTTT,CASSRLIGVRNTEAFF
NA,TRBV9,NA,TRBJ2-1,TGTGCCAGCAGCCCCCACCGCACAGAGCTATACAATGAGCAGTTCTTC,CASSPHRTELYNEQFF
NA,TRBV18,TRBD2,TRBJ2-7,TGTGCCAGCTCACCCCCTAGCGGGGGATCCTACGAGCAGTACTTC,CASSPPSGGSYEQYF
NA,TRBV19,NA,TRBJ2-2,TGTGCCACCATGGGGCCTTACGACACCGGGGAGCTGTTTTTT,CATMGPYDTGELFF
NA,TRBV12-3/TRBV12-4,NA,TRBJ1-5,TGTGCCAGCAGCCGCCCGGGTCTGCCCCAGCATTTT,CASSRPGLPQHF
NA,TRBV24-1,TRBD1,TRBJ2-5,TGTGCCACCAGTGACGCGACAGGGGCTCAAGAGACCCAGTACTTC,CATSDATGAQETQYF
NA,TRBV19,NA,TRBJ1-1,TGTGCCAGTAGTATTGGGAAAGGGGCCCCTGAAGCTTTCTTT,CASSIGKGAPEAFF
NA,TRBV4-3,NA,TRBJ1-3,TGCGCCAGCGCGATAGGGGGTGCTGGAAACACCATATATTTT,CASAIGGAGNTIYF
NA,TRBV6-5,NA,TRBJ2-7,TGTGCCAGCAGTTACGATCAGGGTCTCTACGAGCAGTACTTC,CASSYDQGLYEQYF
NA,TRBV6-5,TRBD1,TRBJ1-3,TGTGCCAGCAGAACAGACAGGGTTTCAGCCATATATTTT,CASRTDRVSAIYF
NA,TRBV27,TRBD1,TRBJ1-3,TGTGCCAGCAGCCCAGGGGGCTCTGGAAACACCATATATTTT,CASSPGGSGNTIYF
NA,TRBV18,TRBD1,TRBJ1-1,TGTGCCAGCTCACCGGACAGGGTAGTAGCGACTGAAGCTTTCTTT,CASSPDRVVATEAFF
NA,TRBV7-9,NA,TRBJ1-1,TGTGCCAGCAGCCCCCAGACAGGACGTGCCACTGAAGCTTTCTTT,CASSPQTGRATEAFF
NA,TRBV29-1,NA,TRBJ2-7,TGCAGCGCAACGGACAGCTACGAGCAGTACTTC,CSATDSYEQYF
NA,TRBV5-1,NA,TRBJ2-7,TGCGCCAGCAGCTTGCCGGGAAGCCCTTACGAGCAGTACTTC,CASSLPGSPYEQYF
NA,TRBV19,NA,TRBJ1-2,TGTGCCAGTAGTATGAAGAGTACCTATGTCTACACCTTC,CASSMKSTYVYTF
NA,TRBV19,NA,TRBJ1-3,TGTGCCAGTAGTAATGCCAGGTCCTCTGGAAACACCATATATTTT,CASSNARSSGNTIYF
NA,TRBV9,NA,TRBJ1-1,TGTGCCAGCAGCCCCCCCGGGTTCCTCTCTGAAGCTTTCTTT,CASSPPGFLSEAFF
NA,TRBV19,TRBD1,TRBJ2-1,TGTGCCAGTAACCACGTACCCGGGACAGGGAACAATGAGCAGTTCTTC,CASNHVPGTGNNEQFF
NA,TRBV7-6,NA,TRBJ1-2,TGTGCCAGCAGCTTAGGCGGGGGCGCTGGTGGCTACACCTTC,CASSLGGGAGGYTF
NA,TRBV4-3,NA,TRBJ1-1,TGCGCCAGCAGCCAATTAAGCGCCATGAGGACTGAAGCTTTCTTT,CASSQLSAMRTEAFF
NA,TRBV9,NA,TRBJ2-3,TGTGCCAGCAATCCCAGGGCGGCGGATACGCAGTATTTT,CASNPRAADTQYF
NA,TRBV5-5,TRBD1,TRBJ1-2,TGTGCCAGCAGCCCGGGGACAGGCCCTAACTATGGCTACACCTTC,CASSPGTGPNYGYTF
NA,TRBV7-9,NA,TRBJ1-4,TGTGCCAGCAGCTTTCCGGGGAGGGTCGCAACTAATGAAAAACTGTTTTTT,CASSFPGRVATNEKLFF
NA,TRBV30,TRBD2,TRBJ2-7,TGTGCCTGGAGTGTGCTAGCGGGGGACTACGAGCAGTACTTC,CAWSVLAGDYEQYF
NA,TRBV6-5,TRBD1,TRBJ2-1,TGTGCCAGCAGTTACCTTAACAGGGGCGATGAGCAGTTCTTC,CASSYLNRGDEQFF
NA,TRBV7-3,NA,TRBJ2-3,TGTGCCAGCAGCAGGACTGGGGGCCGGGGAGATACGCAGTATTTT,CASSRTGGRGDTQYF
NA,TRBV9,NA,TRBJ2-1,TGTGCCAGCAGCCCCCGGGTCCCCCCTTACAATGAGCAGTTCTTC,CASSPRVPPYNEQFF
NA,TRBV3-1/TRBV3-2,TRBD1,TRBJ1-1,TGTGCCAGCAGCCATGGGACAGGGTACACTGAAGCTTTCTTT,CASSHGTGYTEAFF
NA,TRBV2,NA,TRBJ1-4,TGTGCCAGCAGTGTTGGCGATCGACCCGGGGAAAAACTGTTTTTT,CASSVGDRPGEKLFF